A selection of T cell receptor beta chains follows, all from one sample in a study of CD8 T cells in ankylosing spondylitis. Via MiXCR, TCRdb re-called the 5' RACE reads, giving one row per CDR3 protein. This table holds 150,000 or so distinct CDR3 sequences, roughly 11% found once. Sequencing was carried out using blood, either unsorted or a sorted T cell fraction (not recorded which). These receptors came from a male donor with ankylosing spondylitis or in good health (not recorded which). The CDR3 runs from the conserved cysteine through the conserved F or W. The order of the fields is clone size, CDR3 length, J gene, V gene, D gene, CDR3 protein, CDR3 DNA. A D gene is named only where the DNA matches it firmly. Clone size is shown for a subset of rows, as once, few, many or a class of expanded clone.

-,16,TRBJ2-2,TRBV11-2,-,CASSLAFAGRTGELFF,TGTGCCAGCAGCTTAGCTTTCGCAGGGAGGACCGGGGAGCTGTTTTTT
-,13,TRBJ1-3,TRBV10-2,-,CASSEHSGNTIYF,TGCGCCAGCAGTGAGCACTCTGGAAACACCATATATTTT
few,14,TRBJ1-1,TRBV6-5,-,CASSYKVANTEAFF,TGTGCCAGCAGTTACAAGGTGGCGAACACTGAAGCTTTCTTT
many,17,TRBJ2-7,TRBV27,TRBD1,CASSLRPGTGLGYEQYF,TGTGCCAGCAGTTTACGTCCCGGGACAGGGTTGGGTTACGAGCAGTACTTC
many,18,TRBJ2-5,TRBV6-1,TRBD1,CASSTIVPGQGGWETQYF,TGTGCCAGCAGTACCATCGTTCCGGGACAGGGTGGATGGGAGACCCAGTACTTC
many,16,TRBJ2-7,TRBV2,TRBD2,CASSRTSGGPIHEQYF,TGTGCCAGCAGTCGGACTAGCGGGGGCCCCATCCACGAGCAGTACTTC
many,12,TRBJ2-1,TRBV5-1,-,CASSLEDLPQFF,TGCGCCAGCTCCCTAGAGGACCTGCCCCAGTTCTTC
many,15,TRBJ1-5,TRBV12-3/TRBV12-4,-,CASSPGRLFNQPQHF,TGTGCCAGCAGCCCGGGACGGCTTTTTAATCAGCCCCAGCATTTT
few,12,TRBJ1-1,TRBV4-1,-,CAAVGQNTEAFF,TGCGCAGCTGTGGGACAAAACACTGAAGCTTTCTTT
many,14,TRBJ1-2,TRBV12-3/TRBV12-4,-,CASSSRAANYGYTF,TGTGCCAGCAGCTCCCGGGCAGCTAACTATGGCTACACCTTC
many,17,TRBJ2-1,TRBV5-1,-,CASSLLSNWGTHNEQFF,TGCGCCAGCAGCTTGTTGTCGAACTGGGGGACCCACAATGAGCAGTTCTTC
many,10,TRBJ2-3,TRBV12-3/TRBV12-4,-,CASSLDTQYF,TGTGCCAGCAGTTTAGATACGCAGTATTTT
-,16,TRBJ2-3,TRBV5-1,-,CASSPGTPPAIDTQYF,TGCGCCAGCAGCCCCGGGACACCCCCGGCAATAGATACGCAGTATTTT
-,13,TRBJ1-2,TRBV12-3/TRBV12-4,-,CASSLWAGSGYTF,TGTGCCAGCAGTTTATGGGCAGGAAGCGGCTACACCTTC
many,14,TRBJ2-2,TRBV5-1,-,CASSPDSATGELFF,TGCGCCAGCAGCCCTGACTCCGCCACCGGGGAGCTGTTTTTT
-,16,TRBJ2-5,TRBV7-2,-,CASSSGPGSIFETQYF,TGTGCCAGCAGCTCCGGCCCAGGGTCTATCTTTGAGACCCAGTACTTC
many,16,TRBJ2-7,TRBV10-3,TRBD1,CAISERRTGFTYEQYF,TGTGCCATCAGTGAAAGACGGACAGGGTTTACCTACGAGCAGTACTTC
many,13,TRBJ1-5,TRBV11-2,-,CASSMAPNQPQHF,TGTGCCAGCAGCATGGCTCCTAATCAGCCCCAGCATTTT
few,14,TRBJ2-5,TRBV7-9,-,CASSTYTGSETQYF,TGTGCCAGCAGCACCTATACAGGGAGTGAGACCCAGTACTTC
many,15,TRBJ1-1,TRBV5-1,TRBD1,CASSKEPGQGTEAFF,TGCGCCAGCAGCAAGGAACCAGGACAGGGGACTGAAGCTTTCTTT
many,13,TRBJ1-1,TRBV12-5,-,CASGLAFNTEAFF,TGTGCTAGTGGTCTCGCCTTCAACACTGAAGCTTTCTTT
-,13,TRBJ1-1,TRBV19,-,CASSMQVDTEAFF,TGTGCCAGTAGTATGCAGGTAGACACTGAAGCTTTCTTT
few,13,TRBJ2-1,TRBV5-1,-,CASRMGYGGEQFF,TGCGCCAGTCGTATGGGGTATGGTGGTGAGCAGTTCTTC
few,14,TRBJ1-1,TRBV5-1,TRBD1,CASSVDREDTEAFF,TGCGCCAGCAGCGTGGACAGGGAGGACACTGAAGCTTTCTTT
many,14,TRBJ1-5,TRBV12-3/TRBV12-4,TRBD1,CASSPTGGHEPQHF,TGTGCCAGCAGTCCAACAGGGGGCCATGAGCCCCAGCATTTT
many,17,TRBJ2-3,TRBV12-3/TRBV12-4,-,CASSSVGPTGHTDTQYF,TGTGCCAGCAGTTCGGTGGGCCCCACAGGGCACACAGATACGCAGTATTTT
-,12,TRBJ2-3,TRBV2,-,CASSEPRGTRYF,TGTGCCAGCAGTGAGCCCCGCGGTACGCGGTATTTT
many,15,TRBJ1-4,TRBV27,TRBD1,CASTPGGGPYEKLFF,TGTGCCAGCACTCCAGGGGGTGGGCCCTATGAAAAACTGTTTTTT
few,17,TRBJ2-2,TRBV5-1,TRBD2,CASERLAGGSDTGELFF,TGCGCCAGCGAACGACTAGCGGGAGGGTCGGACACCGGGGAGCTGTTTTTT